A single sample gave rise to the 14 T cell receptor beta chains below, sequenced in a study of T cells in Graves' hyperthyroidism and ophthalmopathy. RNA transcripts were the template for amplifying TCR beta CDR3 regions. The HTBI primer set served for first-round RT-PCR of the TCR CDR3. Via MiXCR, TCRdb re-called the multiplex PCR reads, giving one row per CDR3 protein. The sample contains about 200,000 distinct CDR3 sequences, about 17% of which appear only once. Sequencing input: blood. Receptors originate from a man in his forties with Graves' hyperthyroidism.

V usage is TRBV6-2 or TRBV6-3 and J usage is TRBJ1-1; 7 positions agree with TRBD1. The CDR3 spans 13 residues. Germline trimming cut 4 bases from V and 7 bases from J; bases unmatched to any gene: 6. Per germline, CDR1 MNHEY and CDR2 SVGEGT. The CDR3 sequence is CASSFRTGFEAFF. Here the CDR3 DNA reads TGTGCCAGCAGTTTTCGGACAGGTTTTGAAGCTTTCTTT.

This clonotype was seen repeatedly, ten times or more. V is TRBV24-1 and J is TRBJ2-1, with D hard to call. The V end lost 2 bases, the J end lost 8 bases, and 12 bases lay between the germline ends. This CDR3 is built from 14 residues. Germline V CDR1 and CDR2: KGHDR, SFDVKD. CDR3 in amino acids: CATSDSPLSDEQFF. DNA of the CDR3: TGTGCCACCAGTGATTCCCCCCTCAGTGATGAGCAGTTCTTC.

The V gene is TRBV5-1, the J gene TRBJ2-5; D gene ambiguous. The CDR3 extends over 12 amino acids. The germline V gene encodes CDR1 SGHRS and CDR2 YFSETQ. Trimming pared 4 bases from V and 1 base from J, leaving 5 bases between. The chain's CDR3 is CASSEPQETQYF. CDR3 bases: TGCGCCAGCAGCGAACCCCAAGAGACCCAGTACTTC.

This rearrangement joins TRBV7-3 to TRBJ2-2; D is ambiguous. V was cut by 6 bases and J by 1 base, with 9 bases left in between. Germline V gives CDR1 SGHTA, CDR2 FQGTGA. The CDR3 length is 14 residues. The CDR3 loop reads CASSYDGNTGELFF. The CDR3 DNA follows: TGTGCCAGCAGTTACGACGGGAACACCGGGGAGCTGTTTTTT.

About this clonotype: This CDR3 is missing its conserved last phenylalanine or tryptophan, likely due to a read error. The chain carries TRBV6-1 and TRBJ1-2; D unclear. The CDR3 has 11 amino acids. With 4 bases removed from V and 7 bases from J, the gap between germline ends came to 7 bases. The germline V gene has CDR1 MNHNS and CDR2 SASEGT. The CDR3 loop reads CASSGSRGYTL. The CDR3 DNA sequence: TGTGCCAGCAGTGGGAGTCGTGGCTACACCCTC.

The chain recombines TRBV6-1 with TRBJ1-2, with D possibly TRBD1 on 5 matching bases. V gave up 6 bases and J gave up 9 bases, with 17 bases separating them. The germline gives CDR1 MNHNS, CDR2 SASEGT. The CDR3 spans 13 residues. CDR3 sequence reads: CASRQPGGLSYTF. The CDR3 DNA is TGTGCCAGCAGGCAACCGGGGGGGTTGAGCTACACCTTC.

This clonotype occurred many times. The chain has TRBV13 and TRBJ2-7; 11 nucleotides align to TRBD1. Losses at the gene ends were 5 bases for V and 6 bases for J; bases not matched to a gene: 3. Per germline, CDR1 PRHDT and CDR2 FYEKMQ (reference sequence). The CDR3 totals 13 residues. CDR3 coding DNA: TGTGCCAGCAGCGGACAGGGGGCAACCGAGCAGTACTTC. This encodes CASSGQGATEQYF.

This clonotype was seen many times. The V gene is TRBV30, the J gene TRBJ2-5; D is unclear. CDR1 and CDR2 from the germline V gene are GTSNPN and SVGIG (reference sequence). This CDR3 comprises 11 residues. Deletions cut 1 base from V and 2 bases from J, with 2 bases between. CDR3 loop: CAWSAQETQYF. The CDR3 DNA sequence: TGTGCCTGGAGTGCACAAGAGACCCAGTACTTC.

This clonotype was seen many times. The chain employs TRBV20-1 and TRBJ1-5; D remains unclear. The V end lost 0 bases, the J end lost 7 bases, and 13 bases lay between the germline ends. Germline V gives CDR1 DFQATT, CDR2 SNEGSKA (reference sequence). This CDR3 is built from 14 residues. CDR3 coding DNA: TGCAGTGCTAGAGACGCTCAGGAGGTACAGCCCCAGCATTTT. This translates into CSARDAQEVQPQHF.

Only a few counts were recorded for this clonotype. The chain joins TRBV7-9 to TRBJ2-1; possibly TRBD1 for D (5 bases). Trimming took 2 bases from V and 5 from J, leaving 10 bases between them. Germline V gene sequence: CDR1 SEHNR, CDR2 FQNEAQ (reference sequence). The CDR3 extends over 14 amino acids. The CDR3 loop reads CASSLSGSHNEQFF. The DNA of the CDR3 is TGTGCCAGCAGCTTATCAGGGTCCCACAATGAGCAGTTCTTC. The variable domain in full, with the rest retrieved from reference TRBV7-9 and TRBJ2-1, is DTGVSQNPRHKITKRGQNVTFRCDPISEHNRLYWYRQTLGQGPEFLTYFQNEAQLEKSRLLSDRFSAERPKGSFSTLEIQRTEQGDSAMYLCASSLSGSHNEQFFGPGTRLTVL.

This clonotype turned up a few times. The chain's CDR3 is CASSSVGWNQPQHF. The CDR3 DNA reads as TGTGCCAGCAGTTCCGTTGGATGGAATCAGCCCCAGCATTTT. The chain combines TRBV6-1 with TRBJ1-5; no clear D. The CDR3 is 14 amino acids. The germline V gene has CDR1 MNHNS and CDR2 SASEGT. V was cut by 5 bases and J by 4 bases, with 12 bases left in between.

The table lists this clonotype with many counts. This rearrangement joins TRBV11-2 to TRBJ1-3, with D maybe TRBD1 (5 bases). Germline loops: CDR1 SGHAT, CDR2 FQNNGV. The CDR3 loop spans 14 amino acids. V was pared by 8 bases and J by 1 base, with 12 bases between. The DNA of the CDR3 is TGTGCCAGCGGAAATGGGGGATCTGGAAACACCATATATTTT. Protein product: CASGNGGSGNTIYF.

This clonotype appeared a few times. This chain links TRBV19 with TRBJ2-7; D may correspond to TRBD1 or TRBD2 (5 bases each). The length of the CDR3 is 13 residues. V was cut by 11 bases and J by 4 bases, with 18 bases left in between. Germline V gene data show CDR1 as LNHDA and CDR2 as SQIVND (reference sequence). The CDR3 spells CASRGADLYEQYF. The CDR3 DNA follows: TGTGCCTCCCGAGGGGCAGATTTGTACGAGCAGTACTTC.

As for this clonotype: One base away lies a much larger clone, so this may be a sequencing read error. The chain carries TRBV6-1 and TRBJ1-5; D not resolved. Per germline, CDR1 MNHNS and CDR2 SASEGT. The CDR3 has 10 residues. CDR3 in amino acids: CASGDQPQHF. The CDR3 nucleotides are TGTGCCAGCGGTGATCAGCCCCAGCATTTT.